Shown below are 28 T cell receptor beta chains from a single sample sequenced in a study of blood T cell repertoires in COVID-19. Profiled with immunoSEQ multiplex PCR; TCRdb holds only in-frame clones, not every one. The sample includes about 57,000 clones, roughly four fifths of them seen just once. The sequenced material came from peripheral blood. The source is a woman older than 75 with acute or convalescent COVID-19.

The J gene is TRBJ1-5, the V gene TRBV4-1; the D gene is possibly TRBD1 (5 bases). Trimming took 2 bases from V and 3 from J, leaving 11 bases between them. The CDR3 runs to 15 residues. From germline, CDR1 is MGHRA and CDR2 YSYEKL. The CDR3 sequence is CASSQNTGTNQPQHF. The CDR3 bases are TGCGCCAGCAGCCAAAATACAGGTACCAATCAGCCCCAGCATTTT.

The chain has TRBV6-5 and TRBJ1-5; D is uncertain. The CDR3 is 15 residues long. Germline V lookup: CDR1 MNHEY, CDR2 SVGAGI. Deletions cut 5 bases from V and 7 bases from J, with 18 bases between. The CDR3 loop reads CASSPKRPGNQPQHF. DNA of the CDR3: TGTGCCAGCAGTCCAAAGAGGCCGGGGAACCAGCCCCAGCATTTT.

V and J are TRBV6-5 and TRBJ2-3; TRBD1 is a possible D gene (6 bases). CDR1 and CDR2 from the germline V gene are MNHEY and SVGAGI. This CDR3 is 13 amino acids long. V lost 4 bases and J lost 4, with 9 bases in between. CDR3 loop: CASSFRQADTQYF. Here the CDR3 DNA reads TGTGCCAGCAGTTTTCGACAGGCAGATACGCAGTATTTT.

The chain recombines TRBV9 with TRBJ1-1; D remains ambiguous. V was pared by 0 bases and J by 8 bases, with 8 bases between. The CDR3 is 12 amino acids. CDR1 is SGDLS and CDR2 is YYNGEE in the germline V gene. CDR3 protein: CASSVGQREAFF. For the CDR3, the DNA is TGTGCCAGCAGCGTAGGGCAGCGAGAAGCTTTCTTT.

The chain uses TRBV2 and TRBJ2-3; D unresolved. V was clipped by 2 bases and J by 1 base, with 4 bases between them. This CDR3 has 13 residues. Germline CDR1 and CDR2: SNHLY and FYNNEI. Written as DNA, the CDR3 is TGTGCCAGCAGTGAACAGGGCACAGATACGCAGTATTTT. Its translation is CASSEQGTDTQYF.

V usage is TRBV30 and J usage is TRBJ1-6; maybe TRBD1 (5 bases). With 4 bases removed from V and 10 bases from J, the gap between germline ends came to 17 bases. CDR3 length: 14 amino acids. Germline V gene data show CDR1 as GTSNPN and CDR2 as SVGIG (reference sequence). The CDR3 spells CAWKGAGGRSPLHF. CDR3 DNA: TGTGCCTGGAAAGGGGCAGGAGGGAGGTCACCCCTCCACTTT.

The chain employs TRBV30 and TRBJ1-2; D gene ambiguous. CDR1 is GTSNPN, CDR2 SVGIG, per germline (reference sequence). This CDR3 is 14 amino acids long. V shed 8 bases and J shed 4 bases, with 20 bases lying between them. The CDR3 DNA reads as TGTGCCGGGGAACTTAGCGGGAGCGCCTATGGCTACACCTTC. Protein product: CAGELSGSAYGYTF.

This clone was counted a few times. The chain combines TRBV27 with TRBJ2-4; tentatively, D is TRBD2 (5 bases). The germline gives CDR1 MNHEY, CDR2 SMNVEV (reference sequence). Trimming pared 6 bases from V and 0 bases from J, leaving 18 bases between. CDR3 length: 17 residues. CDR3 amino acids: CASRSARRDIAKNIQYF. The DNA for the CDR3 is TGTGCCAGCAGATCAGCCCGTCGGGATATAGCCAAAAACATTCAGTACTTC.

This clone was picked up a small number of times. The chain carries TRBV15 and TRBJ1-3; D gene uncertain. V lost 0 bases, J lost 3 bases, and 6 bases lay in between. Germline values: CDR1 LNHNV, CDR2 YYDKDF (reference sequence). This CDR3 has 14 amino acids. The DNA for the CDR3 is TGTGCCACCAGCAGAGATCAGGATGGAAACACCATATATTTT. Amino acid sequence: CATSRDQDGNTIYF.

This chain joins TRBV28 and TRBJ1-5; D is perhaps TRBD1 (5 bases). Trimming shortened V by 7 bases and J by 4 bases, and 14 bases separated the two germline ends. The CDR3 is 14 amino acids. Germline values: CDR1 MDHEN, CDR2 SYDVKM. The CDR3 sequence is CASTQGLQNQPQHF. CDR3 coding DNA: TGTGCCAGCACCCAGGGACTCCAGAATCAGCCCCAGCATTTT.

Comments on this clone: A junction boundary mismatches the germline segment, possibly from a read error. This rearrangement joins TRBV7-6 to TRBJ2-5, with 15 bases that match TRBD2. Germline CDR1 reads SGHVS; CDR2 reads FNYEAQ. This CDR3 contains 17 residues. The CDR3 DNA reads as TGTGCCAGCAGCTTCGGGACTAGCGGGGGGACAAGAGAGTCCCAGTACTTC. Translating it yields CASSFGTSGGTRESQYF.

This chain joins TRBV5-1 and TRBJ2-1; 10 bases fit TRBD2. CDR1 and CDR2 (germline): SGHRS, YFSETQ. Unmatched junction bases numbered 7, after V lost 3 bases and J lost 10 bases. The CDR3 extends over 14 amino acids. The CDR3 loop reads CASSSAGGVGEQFF. The CDR3 DNA follows: TGCGCCAGCAGCTCAGCGGGAGGGGTAGGGGAGCAGTTCTTC.

By sample fraction, this clone is medium-sized. CDR3 DNA: TGTGCCAGCAGCCACCTAGCGGAGAACCAAGAGACCCAGTACTTC. The encoded protein is CASSHLAENQETQYF. This rearrangement joins TRBV14 to TRBJ2-5; 7 bases line up with TRBD2. The V gene's germline CDR1 is SGHDN and CDR2 FVKESK. CDR3 size: 15 residues. The V and J ends lost 3 bases and 0 bases, in that order; junction bases with no gene match: 4.

The chain has TRBV7-8 and TRBJ2-5; D uncertain. Trimming stripped 5 bases from V and 5 bases from J, with 9 bases between. CDR1 is SGHVS, CDR2 FQNEAQ, per germline. CDR3 length equals 12 residues. The CDR3 DNA sequence: TGTGCCAGCAGCCCCCCGAGGGAGACCCAGTACTTC. The encoded protein is CASSPPRETQYF.

This clone was picked up one time. J is TRBJ2-7 and V is TRBV19; no definite D call. V dropped 2 bases and J dropped 0 bases, with 8 bases sitting between them. CDR1 is LNHDA and CDR2 is SQIVND in the germline V gene (reference sequence). The CDR3 spans 14 residues. The chain's CDR3 is CASSITVTSYEQYF. In DNA form, the CDR3 reads TGTGCCAGTAGTATAACAGTTACCTCCTACGAGCAGTACTTC.

This chain uses TRBV5-1 with TRBJ2-1; TRBD2 matches at 10 bases. CDR3 size: 16 residues. V gave up 5 bases and J gave up 2 bases; unmatched junction bases: 7. Germline V gives CDR1 SGHRS, CDR2 YFSETQ. The CDR3 sequence is CASRQGLAVAYNEQFF. DNA of the CDR3: TGCGCCAGCAGACAAGGACTAGCGGTAGCCTACAATGAGCAGTTCTTC.

The chain employs TRBV5-5 and TRBJ1-6, with TRBD1 matching over 11 bases. Germline values: CDR1 SGHKS, CDR2 YYEKEE (reference sequence). CDR3 size: 15 residues. V dropped 2 bases and J dropped 10; count of bases not matched to a gene: 5. CDR3 protein: CASSFMDRGQSPLHF. The CDR3 nucleotides read TGTGCCAGCAGCTTCATGGACAGGGGGCAATCACCCCTCCACTTT.

The CDR3 DNA reads TGTGCCAGCAGTGGGACGGGGGAGGATGAAAAACTGTTTTTT. Its protein product is CASSGTGEDEKLFF. The V call is TRBV2, the J call TRBJ1-4; a possible D gene is TRBD1 (5 bases). Deletions cut 4 bases from V and 6 bases from J, with 12 bases between. The CDR3 is made up of 14 amino acids. In germline, CDR1 is SNHLY, CDR2 FYNNEI. The complete variable domain, with remaining parts taken from reference TRBV2 and TRBJ1-4, reads EPEVTQTPSHQVTQMGQEVILRCVPISNHLYFYWYRQILGQKVEFLVSFYNNEISEKSEIFDDQFSVERPDGSNFTLKIRSTKLEDSAMYFCASSGTGEDEKLFFGSGTQLSVL.

This clone was counted a few times. The chain couples TRBV27 to TRBJ2-1, with TRBD2 identical over 8 bases. The CDR3 is 16 amino acids. The V segment lost 5 bases and the J segment 4 bases; nucleotides outside the gene matches: 10. Germline CDR1 reads MNHEY; CDR2 reads SMNVEV (reference sequence). This CDR3 is CASSPPSSGLYNEQFF. The CDR3 DNA reads TGTGCCAGCAGTCCCCCCTCTAGCGGGTTATACAATGAGCAGTTCTTC.

The V gene is TRBV19, the J gene TRBJ1-5; maybe TRBD1 (6 bases). From germline, CDR1 is LNHDA and CDR2 SQIVND (reference sequence). The V end lost 5 bases, the J end lost 1 base, and 12 bases lay between the germline ends. There are 15 residues in the CDR3. The CDR3 DNA reads as TGTGCCAGTAGTTTATCAGGGGCGAGCAATCAGCCCCAGCATTTT. This translates into CASSLSGASNQPQHF.

The chain is built from TRBV5-1 and TRBJ1-5, with 8 bases aligning to TRBD1. The CDR3 spans 15 residues. J was trimmed by 4 bases and V by 4 bases; bases with no gene match: 7. Per the germline V gene, CDR1 is SGHRS and CDR2 is YFSETQ. For the CDR3, the DNA is TGCGCCAGCAGCCCCAGGGGGCTAAAAAATCAGCCCCAGCATTTT. This codes for CASSPRGLKNQPQHF.

V and J are TRBV6-5 and TRBJ2-1; tentative D call: TRBD2 (5 bases). The germline V gene encodes CDR1 MNHEY and CDR2 SVGAGI. V was shortened by 5 bases and J by 2 bases, with 10 bases between the two germline ends. The CDR3 is made up of 14 amino acids. CDR3 DNA sequence: TGTGCCAGCAGTAAAAGCGGAACCTACAATGAGCAGTTCTTC. Translated, it gives CASSKSGTYNEQFF.

The genes are TRBV9 and TRBJ2-2; maybe TRBD1 (6 bases). The CDR3 length is 15 residues. Germline values: CDR1 SGDLS, CDR2 YYNGEE. Trimming took 7 bases from V and 2 from J, leaving 15 bases between them. CDR3 sequence (DNA): TGTGCCAGCGCTCTCAGGGACACCAACACCGGGGAGCTGTTTTTT. As protein: CASALRDTNTGELFF.

This clone has a single count. The chain links TRBV27 to TRBJ2-3; TRBD2 is a possible D gene (5 bases). Trimming removed 6 bases from V and 0 bases from J, with 16 bases in between. CDR1 and CDR2 (germline): MNHEY, SMNVEV (reference sequence). There are 16 residues in the CDR3. Here the CDR3 DNA reads TGTGCCAGCAGCCCCGCGGGTCGGAGAAGCACAGATACGCAGTATTTT. As protein: CASSPAGRRSTDTQYF.

This clone was seen just once. This chain connects TRBV3-1 (or the pseudogene TRBV3-2) to TRBJ1-2; 12 bases agree with TRBD1. CDR3 length: 14 residues. The J segment lost 7 bases and the V segment lost 5 bases, leaving 5 bases of the junction unmatched. Per germline, CDR1 LGHDT and CDR2 YNNKEL (reference sequence). The CDR3 sequence: CASSTRDRGLGYTF. The CDR3 DNA reads TGTGCCAGCAGCACACGGGACAGGGGGCTTGGCTACACCTTC.

The chain uses TRBV7-9 and TRBJ1-1; D perhaps matches TRBD1 (5 bases). CDR3 length: 14 residues. The germline V gene encodes CDR1 SEHNR and CDR2 FQNEAQ (reference sequence). V lost 1 base and J 7 bases, leaving 13 bases between the germline ends. The DNA for the CDR3 is TGTGCCAGCAGCTTAGGTCCTGGGACTGGTGAAGCTTTCTTT. This gives the protein CASSLGPGTGEAFF. Using reference TRBV7-9 and TRBJ1-1 for the parts outside the CDR3, the full variable domain is DTGVSQNPRHKITKRGQNVTFRCDPISEHNRLYWYRQTLGQGPEFLTYFQNEAQLEKSRLLSDRFSAERPKGSFSTLEIQRTEQGDSAMYLCASSLGPGTGEAFFGQGTRLTVV.

This chain joins TRBV11-2 and TRBJ1-2; 9 bases map to TRBD1. This CDR3 contains 13 residues. Trimming removed 1 base from V and 13 bases from J; junction bases left unmatched: 7. Germline CDR1 is SGHAT and CDR2 is FQNNGV. The CDR3 protein is CASSLALQGAVTF. The CDR3 DNA follows: TGTGCCAGCAGCTTAGCCCTACAGGGGGCGGTCACCTTC.

The CDR3 here is CASSSHGLAGRKIEQFF. DNA of the CDR3: TGTGCCAGCAGCTCCCACGGACTAGCGGGACGAAAAATCGAGCAGTTCTTC. V is TRBV7-8 and J is TRBJ2-1; 12 bases map to TRBD2. Germline-derived CDR1 and CDR2 are SGHVS and FQNEAQ. The CDR3 contains 17 residues. J lost 10 bases, V lost 4 bases, and 14 bases had no gene match.